Below, 10 T cell receptor beta chains from the same sample are listed, as sequenced in a study of CXCR3-negative and CXCR3-positive naive CD8 T cells. The libraries of TRB cDNA were prepared using 5' RACE with UMI labels. Using the 5' RACE reads, TCRdb records one entry per CDR3 protein without DNA. Its table records around 90,000 distinct CDR3 sequences. Material: naive CXCR3- CD8+ T cells from blood. The subset is: CD45RO-CCR7+CD27+CD95- naive CD8+ T cells lacking CXCR3 (TNR3-). The receptors were gathered from a human donor in good health. Some clones in this sample may be carry-over from other donors' samples.

The chain carries TRBV5-1 and TRBJ2-7. The length of the CDR3 is 12 residues. CDR1 is SGHRS, CDR2 YFSETQ, per germline. CDR3 protein: CASILITYEQYF. Using reference TRBV5-1 and TRBJ2-7 for the parts outside the CDR3, the full variable domain is KAGVTQTPRYLIKTRGQQVTLSCSPISGHRSVSWYQQTPGQGLQFLFEYFSETQRNKGNFPGRFSGRQFSNSRSEMNVSTLELGDSALYLCASILITYEQYFGPGTRLTVT.

The chain recombines TRBV5-1 with TRBJ2-7. CDR1 is SGHRS, CDR2 YFSETQ, per germline. The CDR3 consists of 15 residues. Here the CDR3 reads CASSLAVRSSYEQYF. The full variable domain, completed using reference TRBV5-1 and TRBJ2-7, is KAGVTQTPRYLIKTRGQQVTLSCSPISGHRSVSWYQQTPGQGLQFLFEYFSETQRNKGNFPGRFSGRQFSNSRSEMNVSTLELGDSALYLCASSLAVRSSYEQYFGPGTRLTVT.

The chain links TRBV6-6 to TRBJ2-7; TCRdb designates TRBD2, a call that cannot be tested without DNA. The CDR3 spans 13 residues. The germline gives CDR1 MNHNY, CDR2 SVGAGI (reference sequence). The CDR3: CASRGGDLYEQYF.

The chain couples TRBV9 to TRBJ2-7. The germline V gene encodes CDR1 SGDLS and CDR2 YYNGEE. This CDR3 has 12 amino acids. The CDR3 loop reads CASRPHLGEQYF.

The genes are TRBV20-1 and TRBJ2-5. CDR3 length: 13 amino acids. Germline V lookup: CDR1 DFQATT, CDR2 SNEGSKA (reference sequence). CDR3 protein: CSARPGNQETQYF.

V usage is TRBV5-5 and J usage is TRBJ1-1; TCRdb's D call of TRBD1 is untestable without DNA. The CDR3 extends over 16 amino acids. Per germline, CDR1 SGHKS and CDR2 YYEKEE (reference sequence). The CDR3 sequence is CASSLGLGDRVTEAFF. The full variable domain, in which reference TRBV5-5 and TRBJ1-1 provide the parts outside the CDR3, is DAGVTQSPTHLIKTRGQQVTLRCSPISGHKSVSWYQQVLGQGPQFIFQYYEKEERGRGNFPDRFSARQFPNYSSELNVNALLLGDSALYLCASSLGLGDRVTEAFFGQGTRLTVV.

CDR3 amino acids: CASSLGPGNYGYTF. The chain joins TRBV27 to TRBJ1-2; the TRBD1 assignment by TCRdb is unverifiable without DNA. The germline gives CDR1 MNHEY, CDR2 SMNVEV (reference sequence). The CDR3 covers 14 residues.

CDR3: CASSQEVYPYEQYF. V usage is TRBV3-1 and J usage is TRBJ2-7. From germline, CDR1 is LGHDT and CDR2 YNNKEL (reference sequence). CDR3 length: 14 residues.

The chain is built from TRBV7-3 and TRBJ2-3; TCRdb designates TRBD2, a call that cannot be tested without DNA. The V gene's germline CDR1 is SGHTA and CDR2 FQGTGA. This CDR3 region has 15 residues. CDR3 residues: CASSLTGGGTDTQYF. Full variable domain (outside the CDR3, taken from reference TRBV7-3 and TRBJ2-3): GAGVSQTPSNKVTEKGKYVELRCDPISGHTALYWYRQSLGQGPEFLIYFQGTGAADDSGLPNDRFFAVRPEGSVSTLKIQRTERGDSAVYLCASSLTGGGTDTQYFGPGTRLTVL.

This sequence joins TRBV12-5 and TRBJ2-7; TCRdb's D call, TRBD1, is unchecked because there is no DNA. CDR3 size: 15 residues. Germline CDR1 reads LGHNT; CDR2 reads FRNRAP. The CDR3 is CASGLFGTGGDEQYF.